These 30 T cell receptor beta chains share one sample of origin, sequenced in a study of early stage breast cancer tumors. Sequencing was performed with immunoSEQ multiplex PCR; in TCRdb, only in-frame clones are kept and a portion is missing. The sample lists 27,000 or so clones, approximately 85% seen once, with about 10% in the top ten. The sequencing sample was made of blood. These receptors originate from a person in their fifties or sixties with breast cancer.

The chain joins TRBV9 to TRBJ1-1; a weak D match, TRBD1 (5 bases). The CDR3 sequence is 14 residues long. Germline V gives CDR1 SGDLS, CDR2 YYNGEE. V was cut by 3 bases and J by 1 base, with 10 bases left in between. CDR3 sequence reads: CASSAGRSNTEAFF. The CDR3, as DNA: TGTGCCAGCAGCGCGGGACGGTCGAACACTGAAGCTTTCTTT.

The chain carries TRBV5-1 and TRBJ2-7; 12 bases fit TRBD2. The trim removed 5 bases at V and 4 bases at J, leaving 10 bases unmatched. The germline V gene encodes CDR1 SGHRS and CDR2 YFSETQ. The CDR3 covers 16 residues. CDR3 in amino acids: CASSTSGGTQGYEQYF. The CDR3, as DNA: TGCGCCAGCAGTACTAGCGGGGGGACTCAGGGGTACGAGCAGTACTTC.

The chain couples TRBV7-2 to TRBJ1-2; 8 nucleotides agree with TRBD1. V trimming: 4 bases; J trimming: 2 bases; junction bases outside the gene matches: 6. The CDR3 is 15 residues long. Germline-derived CDR1 and CDR2 are SGHTA and FQGNSA. The CDR3 reads CASSSSTGANYGYTF. The CDR3 DNA is TGTGCCAGCAGCTCGTCGACAGGGGCGAACTATGGCTACACCTTC.

This rearrangement joins TRBV2 to TRBJ2-5; D remains unclear. Trimming pared 4 bases from V and 5 bases from J, leaving 14 bases between. The CDR3 covers 14 residues. CDR1 is SNHLY and CDR2 is FYNNEI in the germline V gene. CDR3 loop: CASSGPLSRETQYF. The CDR3 DNA follows: TGTGCCAGCAGTGGGCCCTTGTCTCGTGAGACCCAGTACTTC.

The J gene is TRBJ1-2, the V gene TRBV7-9; TRBD1 matches at 7 bases. The germline V gene encodes CDR1 SEHNR and CDR2 FQNEAQ (reference sequence). CDR3 length: 14 amino acids. The V and J ends lost 7 bases and 0 bases, in that order; junction bases with no gene match: 5. Here the CDR3 reads CASTRRGPNYGYTF. CDR3 DNA: TGTGCCAGCACCCGGAGGGGGCCTAACTATGGCTACACCTTC.

J is TRBJ2-3 and V is TRBV7-7; no clear D. V shed 5 bases and J shed 4 bases, with 10 bases lying between them. The germline V gene encodes CDR1 SSHAT and CDR2 FNYEAQ (reference sequence). CDR3 length: 13 amino acids. The CDR3 nucleotides are TGTGCCAGCAGCCACACCTTCGCAGATACGCAGTATTTT. Its translation is CASSHTFADTQYF.

The V and J genes are TRBV5-1 and TRBJ2-7, with D unresolved. The CDR3 covers 13 residues. The germline V gene encodes CDR1 SGHRS and CDR2 YFSETQ. Deletions cut 5 bases from V and 4 bases from J, with 13 bases between. The CDR3 DNA reads TGCGCCAGCAGTCAAGAAGTTTGGTACGAGCAGTACTTC. Translation gives CASSQEVWYEQYF. Full variable domain (missing parts from reference TRBV5-1 and TRBJ2-7): KAGVTQTPRYLIKTRGQQVTLSCSPISGHRSVSWYQQTPGQGLQFLFEYFSETQRNKGNFPGRFSGRQFSNSRSEMNVSTLELGDSALYLCASSQEVWYEQYFGPGTRLTVT.

CDR3 sequence: CASRSLGGGNSPLHF. CDR3 DNA sequence: TGTGCCAGTAGGTCCCTCGGGGGAGGGAATTCACCCCTCCACTTT. The rearrangement links TRBV19 to TRBJ1-6; possibly TRBD1 for D (5 bases). The CDR3 runs 15 residues. V was cut by 6 bases and J by 7 bases, with 16 bases left in between. Germline CDR1 and CDR2: LNHDA and SQIVND (reference sequence).

Concerning this clone itself: This CDR3 fails to terminate in the conserved phenylalanine or tryptophan, so it likely reflects a read error. It is unclear where the CDR3 begins or ends on the DNA, so no DNA is shown, and the CDR3 is as TCRdb lists it. The chain recombines TRBV21-1 with TRBJ1-4. TRBV21-1 represents a pseudogene. With termini counted, the CDR3 has 8 amino acids. CDR3 region: CASSNRPV.

About this clone itself: Other DNA variants within this sample encode the same CDR3. The rearrangement links TRBV28 to TRBJ2-3; 9 bases agree with TRBD2. The CDR3 runs 14 residues. The V gene end was trimmed by 3 bases and the J gene end by 3 bases; junction bases not matched to a gene: 1. From germline, CDR1 is MDHEN and CDR2 SYDVKM. The DNA for the CDR3 is TGTGCCAGCAGTTTCCTAGCGGGAACAGATACGCAGTATTTT. Encoded protein: CASSFLAGTDTQYF. Using reference TRBV28 and TRBJ2-3 for the parts outside the CDR3, the full variable domain is DVKVTQSSRYLVKRTGEKVFLECVQDMDHENMFWYRQDPGLGLRLIYFSYDVKMKEKGDIPEGYSVSREKKERFSLILESASTNQTSMYLCASSFLAGTDTQYFGPGTRLTVL.

This clone appeared a single time. This sequence joins TRBV10-2 and TRBJ2-4; 14 nucleotides match TRBD2. This CDR3 has 19 amino acids. With 6 bases clipped from V and 9 bases from J, the junction kept 19 bases outside the gene matches. CDR1 is WSHSY, CDR2 SAAADI, per germline. This chain's CDR3 is CASSPVLTGTSGRHSIQYF. The CDR3 DNA reads TGCGCCAGCAGCCCCGTCCTGACCGGGACTAGCGGGAGACATAGCATTCAGTACTTC.

In its sample, this clone was seen once. The chain recombines TRBV2 with TRBJ2-2, with TRBD1 matching over 11 bases. Germline CDR1 SNHLY, CDR2 FYNNEI. CDR3 length equals 15 residues. The V and J ends lost 5 bases and 7 bases, in that order; junction bases with no gene match: 6. CDR3 in DNA: TGTGCCAGCAGTTCGCGGACAGGGGGCAACGGGGAGCTGTTTTTT. Translation: CASSSRTGGNGELFF.

The chain joins TRBV7-9 to TRBJ2-3; TRBD2 agrees at 9 bases. V was clipped by 3 bases and J by 0 bases; unmatched bases: 7. CDR1 is SEHNR, CDR2 FQNEAQ, per germline (reference sequence). The length of the CDR3 is 17 residues. The CDR3 DNA sequence: TGTGCCAGCAGCTTTGTCGCGGGACTAGCAAGCACAGATACGCAGTATTTT. Its protein is CASSFVAGLASTDTQYF. Full variable domain (remainder filled in from reference TRBV7-9 and TRBJ2-3): DTGVSQNPRHKITKRGQNVTFRCDPISEHNRLYWYRQTLGQGPEFLTYFQNEAQLEKSRLLSDRFSAERPKGSFSTLEIQRTEQGDSAMYLCASSFVAGLASTDTQYFGPGTRLTVL.

The chain has TRBV2 and TRBJ2-5; 8 bases align to TRBD2. CDR1 and CDR2 (germline): SNHLY, FYNNEI. There are 15 residues in the CDR3. After removal of 8 bases from V and 4 bases from J, the junction contained 12 bases not matched to a gene. CDR3 coding DNA: TGTGCCAGCCTCCAGTCCAGCGGGAGTTTAGAGACCCAGTACTTC. Protein: CASLQSSGSLETQYF.

The chain uses TRBV5-1 and TRBJ1-4, with TRBD1 matching over 9 bases. Germline V gene sequence: CDR1 SGHRS, CDR2 YFSETQ. This CDR3 has 15 residues. Trimming at V came to 4 bases and at J to 7 bases, leaving 8 bases not matched to a gene. The CDR3 region has the DNA TGCGCCAGCAGCCCGTGGGGGACAGGGTCTGAAAAACTGTTTTTT. As protein: CASSPWGTGSEKLFF.

V usage is TRBV6-6 and J usage is TRBJ2-3; 12 bases are shared with TRBD2. The CDR3 has 13 residues. CDR1 is MNHNY, CDR2 SVGAGI, per germline (reference sequence). Trimming removed 5 bases from V and 9 bases from J; junction bases left unmatched: 3. CDR3 DNA sequence: TGTGCCAGCAGTCCTAGCGGGAGGGACACGCAGTATTTT. It translates to CASSPSGRDTQYF.

V usage is TRBV5-1 and J usage is TRBJ2-1, with D possibly being TRBD1 or TRBD2 (5 bases each). Looked up from germline, CDR1 is SGHRS and CDR2 is YFSETQ. The CDR3 extends over 19 amino acids. V dropped 5 bases and J dropped 3 bases, with 27 bases sitting between them. CDR3 protein: CASRNLMRGPVKYYNEQFF. CDR3 bases: TGCGCCAGCAGAAATTTAATGAGGGGACCCGTGAAGTACTACAATGAGCAGTTCTTC. Full variable domain (rest looked up from reference TRBV5-1 and TRBJ2-1): KAGVTQTPRYLIKTRGQQVTLSCSPISGHRSVSWYQQTPGQGLQFLFEYFSETQRNKGNFPGRFSGRQFSNSRSEMNVSTLELGDSALYLCASRNLMRGPVKYYNEQFFGPGTRLTVL.

This chain joins TRBV28 and TRBJ1-4; weak D call: TRBD1 (5 bases). Germline V CDR1 and CDR2: MDHEN, SYDVKM. The CDR3 contains 16 residues. V lost 3 bases and J 4 bases, leaving 15 bases between the germline ends. The CDR3 nucleotides read TGTGCCAGCAGTTTCGGAGTGGGGCTGGGTAATGAAAAACTGTTTTTT. Protein: CASSFGVGLGNEKLFF.

V is TRBV6-1 and J is TRBJ2-7, with a weak D call TRBD1 (5 bases). V gave up 11 bases and J gave up 3 bases, with 17 bases separating them. The V gene's germline CDR1 is MNHNS and CDR2 SASEGT. CDR3 size: 13 residues. The CDR3 DNA follows: TGTGCCGGACAAGCAGGGATCGACTACGAGCAGTACTTC. It is translated as CAGQAGIDYEQYF.

This clone was recorded only once. The V call is TRBV11-2, the J call TRBJ1-2, with D hard to call. The CDR3 consists of 14 residues. The V end lost 1 base, the J end lost 2 bases, and 8 bases lay between the germline ends. Germline CDR1 is SGHAT and CDR2 is FQNNGV. The DNA for the CDR3 is TGTGCCAGCAGCTTAGGAGGTCAGAACTATGGCTACACCTTC. Translated: CASSLGGQNYGYTF.

The sample holds a few counts of this clone. This chain uses TRBV11-2 with TRBJ2-2, with a possible D match to TRBD1 (5 bases). With 3 bases removed from V and 6 bases from J, the gap between germline ends came to 5 bases. The CDR3 is 12 amino acids. CDR1 is SGHAT and CDR2 is FQNNGV in the germline V gene. The CDR3 coding sequence is TGTGCCAGCAGCTTGGGGCCCGGGGAGCTGTTTTTT. It translates to CASSLGPGELFF.

This chain joins TRBV19 and TRBJ2-7, with D perhaps matching TRBD1 (6 bases). Germline CDR1 is LNHDA and CDR2 is SQIVND (reference sequence). This CDR3 has 14 amino acids. V was clipped by 4 bases and J by 5 bases, with 15 bases between them. CDR3 nucleotides: TGTGCCAGTAGTACAACAGGGATTAGCCACGAGCAGTACTTC. Its protein is CASSTTGISHEQYF.

The chain links TRBV23-1 to TRBJ2-1; 10 bases agree with TRBD2. TRBV23-1 qualifies as an ORF whose function is uncertain. V gave up 6 bases and J gave up 8 bases; unmatched junction bases: 10. This CDR3 contains 15 residues. The CDR3 sequence: CASSQSGRAQDEQFF. The CDR3 bases are TGCGCCAGCAGCCAAAGCGGGAGGGCCCAAGATGAGCAGTTCTTC.

The chain links TRBV7-3 to TRBJ2-7; 7 nucleotides align to TRBD1. Germline V CDR1 and CDR2: SGHTA, FQGTGA. J gave up 1 base and V 3 bases, and 6 bases lay outside the gene matches. This CDR3 spans 15 amino acids. The CDR3: CASSFLPGGSYEQYF. The CDR3 bases are TGTGCCAGCAGCTTTTTGCCAGGGGGATCCTACGAGCAGTACTTC.

The chain couples TRBV7-2 to TRBJ1-5; no reliable D call. The J call may be faulty, since TRBJ2-3 better matches the DNA end. The germline V gene encodes CDR1 SGHTA and CDR2 FQGNSA. There are 12 residues in the CDR3. DNA for the CDR3: TGTGCCAGCAGCTTAGACACTCAGCCCCAGTATTTT. Amino acids: CASSLDTQPQYF.

The rearrangement uses TRBV7-9 and TRBJ2-5; 8 bases are a match to TRBD2. Trimming cost V 5 bases and J 1 base; bases outside gene matches: 9. CDR1 and CDR2 (germline): SEHNR, FQNEAQ (reference sequence). This CDR3 comprises 16 residues. In nucleotides, the CDR3 is TGTGCCAGCAGCCTCCCTCTGAGCGGGGGCCAAGAGACCCAGTACTTC. Its protein is CASSLPLSGGQETQYF. Complete variable domain (other parts from reference TRBV7-9 and TRBJ2-5): DTGVSQNPRHKITKRGQNVTFRCDPISEHNRLYWYRQTLGQGPEFLTYFQNEAQLEKSRLLSDRFSAERPKGSFSTLEIQRTEQGDSAMYLCASSLPLSGGQETQYFGPGTRLLVL.

The rearrangement uses TRBV19 and TRBJ1-2; 8 bases are shared with TRBD1. Germline CDR1 reads LNHDA; CDR2 reads SQIVND (reference sequence). The CDR3 runs to 15 residues. Unmatched junction bases numbered 4, after V lost 4 bases and J lost 0 bases. As DNA, the CDR3 is TGTGCCAGTAGTACACCGGGACAGGCTAACTATGGCTACACCTTC. It yields the protein CASSTPGQANYGYTF.

V usage is TRBV5-1 and J usage is TRBJ2-1, with 9 nucleotides matching TRBD2. J lost 7 bases, V lost 0 bases, and 8 bases had no gene match. The CDR3 extends over 16 amino acids. Germline V gives CDR1 SGHRS, CDR2 YFSETQ. The CDR3 protein is CASSLVMAGGLNEQFF. CDR3 coding DNA: TGCGCCAGCAGCTTGGTCATGGCGGGGGGGCTTAATGAGCAGTTCTTC.

This clone has a single count. This chain links TRBV10-2 with TRBJ2-2; the match to TRBD2 covers 8 bases. Germline assignment: CDR1 WSHSY and CDR2 SAAADI. After removal of 3 bases from V and 2 bases from J, the junction contained 8 bases not matched to a gene. CDR3 size: 17 residues. The CDR3 spells CASSEFGLAPNTGELFF. The CDR3 DNA reads as TGCGCCAGCAGTGAATTCGGACTAGCTCCAAACACCGGGGAGCTGTTTTTT.

The V call is TRBV28, the J call TRBJ2-7, with D perhaps TRBD2 (7 bases). V lost 7 bases, J lost 1 base, and 14 bases lay in between. The V gene's germline CDR1 is MDHEN and CDR2 SYDVKM. The CDR3 is made up of 14 amino acids. Here the CDR3 reads CASTPGGSSYEQYF. For the CDR3, the DNA is TGTGCCAGCACCCCGGGGGGCAGTTCCTACGAGCAGTACTTC. The variable domain in full, with the rest retrieved from reference TRBV28 and TRBJ2-7, is DVKVTQSSRYLVKRTGEKVFLECVQDMDHENMFWYRQDPGLGLRLIYFSYDVKMKEKGDIPEGYSVSREKKERFSLILESASTNQTSMYLCASTPGGSSYEQYFGPGTRLTVT.